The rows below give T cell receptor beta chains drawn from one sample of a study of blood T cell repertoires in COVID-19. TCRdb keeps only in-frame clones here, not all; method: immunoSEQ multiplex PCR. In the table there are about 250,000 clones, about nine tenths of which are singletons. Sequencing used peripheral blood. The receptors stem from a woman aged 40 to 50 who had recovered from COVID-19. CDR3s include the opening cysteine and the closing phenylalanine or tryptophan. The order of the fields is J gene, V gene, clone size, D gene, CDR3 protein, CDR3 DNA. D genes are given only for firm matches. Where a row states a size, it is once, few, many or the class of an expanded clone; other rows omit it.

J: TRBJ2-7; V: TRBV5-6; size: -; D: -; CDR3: CASSWGGGGYEQYF; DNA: TGTGCCAGCAGCTGGGGAGGGGGTGGCTACGAGCAGTACTTC
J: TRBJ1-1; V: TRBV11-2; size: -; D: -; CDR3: CASSLGGGPNTEAFF; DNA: TGTGCCAGCAGCTTAGGGGGGGGCCCGAACACTGAAGCTTTCTTT
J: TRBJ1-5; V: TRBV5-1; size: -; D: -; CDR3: CASSLEGQINQPQHF; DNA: TGCGCCAGCAGCTTGGAAGGACAGATCAATCAGCCCCAGCATTTT
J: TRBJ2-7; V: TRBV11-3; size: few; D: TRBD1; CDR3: CASSLGQASSYEQYF; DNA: TGTGCCAGCAGCCTAGGACAGGCAAGCTCCTACGAGCAGTACTTC
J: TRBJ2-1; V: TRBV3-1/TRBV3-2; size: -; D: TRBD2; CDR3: CATGLAGVNEQFF; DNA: TGTGCCACGGGACTAGCGGGAGTCAATGAGCAGTTCTTC
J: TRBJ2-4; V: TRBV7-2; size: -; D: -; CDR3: CASSLVGGIPPLAKNIQYF; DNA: TGTGCCAGCAGCTTAGTTGGGGGGATCCCCCCCCTAGCCAAAAACATTCAGTACTTC
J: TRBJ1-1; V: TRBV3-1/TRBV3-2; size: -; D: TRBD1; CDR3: CASSSFRGRNTEAFF; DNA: TGTGCCAGCAGCTCTTTCAGGGGGCGGAACACTGAAGCTTTCTTT
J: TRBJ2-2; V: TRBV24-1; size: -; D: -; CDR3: CATSRTQTTGELFF; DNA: TGTGCCACCAGTAGGACTCAAACCACCGGGGAGCTGTTTTTT
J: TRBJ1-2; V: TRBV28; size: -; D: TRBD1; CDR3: CASSRGQDYGYTF; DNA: TGTGCCAGCAGTCGGGGACAGGATTATGGCTACACCTTC
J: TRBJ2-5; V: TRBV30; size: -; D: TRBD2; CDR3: CASAGGSIAGGLQETQYF; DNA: TGTGCCTCTGCGGGGGGGTCGATAGCGGGAGGACTCCAAGAGACCCAGTACTTC
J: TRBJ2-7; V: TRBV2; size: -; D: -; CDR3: CASSQDSAGAYEQYF; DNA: TGTGCCAGCAGCCAAGACTCCGCTGGAGCCTACGAGCAGTACTTC
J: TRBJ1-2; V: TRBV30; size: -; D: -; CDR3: CAWSHSNYGYTF; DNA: TGTGCCTGGAGTCACAGTAACTATGGCTACACCTTC
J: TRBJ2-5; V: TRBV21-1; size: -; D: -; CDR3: CASSTRRDRVWGTQYF; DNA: TGTGCCAGCAGCACTCGGAGGGACAGGGTATGGGGGACCCAGTACTTC
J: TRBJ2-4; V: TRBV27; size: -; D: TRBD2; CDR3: CASSGLAASDKNIQYF; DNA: TGTGCCAGCAGCGGACTAGCGGCCTCAGACAAAAACATTCAGTACTTC
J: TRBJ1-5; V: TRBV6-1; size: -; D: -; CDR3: CASSDGQSYSNQPQHF; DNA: TGTGCCAGCAGTGACGGACAGAGCTATAGCAATCAGCCCCAGCATTTT
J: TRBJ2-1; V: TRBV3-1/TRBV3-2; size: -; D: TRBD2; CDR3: CASSRWTSGDNEQFF; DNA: TGTGCCAGCAGCCGCTGGACTAGCGGGGACAATGAGCAGTTCTTC